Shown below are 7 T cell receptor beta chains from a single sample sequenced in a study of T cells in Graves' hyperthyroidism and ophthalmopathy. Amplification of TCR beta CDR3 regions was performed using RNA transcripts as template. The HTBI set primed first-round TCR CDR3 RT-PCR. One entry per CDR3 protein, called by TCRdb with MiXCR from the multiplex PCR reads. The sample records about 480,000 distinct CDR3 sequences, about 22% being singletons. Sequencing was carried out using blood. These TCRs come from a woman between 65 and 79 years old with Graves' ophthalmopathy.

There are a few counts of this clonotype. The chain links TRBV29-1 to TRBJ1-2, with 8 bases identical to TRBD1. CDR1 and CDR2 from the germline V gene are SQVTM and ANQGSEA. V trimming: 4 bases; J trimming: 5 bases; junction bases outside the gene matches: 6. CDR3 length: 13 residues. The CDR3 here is CSVGQGARYGYTF. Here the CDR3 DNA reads TGCAGCGTTGGGCAGGGGGCGCGGTATGGCTACACCTTC.

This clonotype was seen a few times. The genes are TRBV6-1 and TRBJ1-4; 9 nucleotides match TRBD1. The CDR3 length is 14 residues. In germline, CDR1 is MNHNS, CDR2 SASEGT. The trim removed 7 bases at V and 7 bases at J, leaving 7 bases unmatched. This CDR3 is CASKEDRGTEKLFF. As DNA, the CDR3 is TGTGCCAGCAAAGAAGACAGGGGGACTGAAAAACTGTTTTTT.

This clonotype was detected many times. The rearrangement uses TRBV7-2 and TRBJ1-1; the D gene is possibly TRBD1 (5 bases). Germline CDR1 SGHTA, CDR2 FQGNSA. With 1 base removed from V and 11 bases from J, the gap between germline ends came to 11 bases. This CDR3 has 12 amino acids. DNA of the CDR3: TGTGCCAGCAGCTTAGATAGGGGTGGTGCTTTCTTT. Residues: CASSLDRGGAFF.

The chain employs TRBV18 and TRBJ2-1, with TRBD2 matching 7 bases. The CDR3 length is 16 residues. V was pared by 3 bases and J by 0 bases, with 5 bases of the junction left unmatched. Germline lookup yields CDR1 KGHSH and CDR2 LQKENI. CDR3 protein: CASSPVRGISYNEQFF. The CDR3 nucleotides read TGTGCCAGCTCACCTGTGCGGGGGATCTCCTACAATGAGCAGTTCTTC.

CDR3 region: CARRQVSYEQYF. CDR3 DNA: TGTGCCAGGAGGCAGGTAAGCTACGAGCAGTACTTC. The V gene is TRBV9, the J gene TRBJ2-7; D remains unclear. V gave up 8 bases and J gave up 3 bases, with 12 bases separating them. Germline V gene lookup returns CDR1 SGDLS and CDR2 YYNGEE. This CDR3 region has 12 residues.

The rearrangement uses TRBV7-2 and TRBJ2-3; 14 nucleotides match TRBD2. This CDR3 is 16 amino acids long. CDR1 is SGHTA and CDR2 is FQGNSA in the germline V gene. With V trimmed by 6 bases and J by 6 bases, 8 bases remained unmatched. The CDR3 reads CASRARTSGRRDTQYF. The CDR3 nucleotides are TGTGCCAGCAGAGCCCGGACTAGCGGGAGGAGGGATACGCAGTATTTT.

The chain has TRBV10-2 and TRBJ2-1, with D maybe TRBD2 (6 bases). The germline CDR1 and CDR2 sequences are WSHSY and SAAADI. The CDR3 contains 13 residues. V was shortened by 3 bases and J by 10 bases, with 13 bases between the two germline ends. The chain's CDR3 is CASSEVGRWEQFF. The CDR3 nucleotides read TGCGCCAGCAGTGAAGTCGGGAGATGGGAGCAGTTCTTC.